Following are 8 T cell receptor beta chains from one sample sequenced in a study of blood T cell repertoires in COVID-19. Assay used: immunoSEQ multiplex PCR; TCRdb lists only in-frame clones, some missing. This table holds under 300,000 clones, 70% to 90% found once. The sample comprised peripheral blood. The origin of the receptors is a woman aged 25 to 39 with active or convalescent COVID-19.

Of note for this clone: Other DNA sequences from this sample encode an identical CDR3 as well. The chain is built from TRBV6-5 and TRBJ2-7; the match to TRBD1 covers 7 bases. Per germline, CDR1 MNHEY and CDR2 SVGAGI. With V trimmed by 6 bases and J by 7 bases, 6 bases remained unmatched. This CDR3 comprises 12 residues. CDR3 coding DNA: TGTGCCAGCAGCCGAACAGGGGTTGAGCAGTACTTC. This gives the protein CASSRTGVEQYF.

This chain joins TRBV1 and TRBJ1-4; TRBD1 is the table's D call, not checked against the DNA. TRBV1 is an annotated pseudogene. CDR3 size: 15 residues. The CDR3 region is CTSSPQQGPNEKLFF. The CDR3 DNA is TGCACCAGCAGCCCCCAACAGGGGCCTAATGAAAAACTGTTTTTT.

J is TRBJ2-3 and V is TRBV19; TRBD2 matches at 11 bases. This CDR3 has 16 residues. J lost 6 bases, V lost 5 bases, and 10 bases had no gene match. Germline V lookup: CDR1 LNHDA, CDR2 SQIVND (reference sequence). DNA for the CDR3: TGTGCCAGTAGTGTTAGCGGGGGGGCCGGGTCGGATACGCAGTATTTT. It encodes CASSVSGGAGSDTQYF. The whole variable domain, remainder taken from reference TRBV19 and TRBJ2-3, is DGGITQSPKYLFRKEGQNVTLSCEQNLNHDAMYWYRQDPGQGLRLIYYSQIVNDFQKGDIAEGYSVSREKKESFPLTVTSAQKNPTAFYLCASSVSGGAGSDTQYFGPGTRLTVL.

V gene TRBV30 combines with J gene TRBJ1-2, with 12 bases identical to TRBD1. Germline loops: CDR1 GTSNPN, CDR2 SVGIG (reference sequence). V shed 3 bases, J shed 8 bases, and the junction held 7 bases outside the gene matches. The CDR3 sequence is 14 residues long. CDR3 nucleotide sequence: TGTGCCTGGAGCGGGACAGGGGGCATGGGAGGCTACACCTTC. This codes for CAWSGTGGMGGYTF.

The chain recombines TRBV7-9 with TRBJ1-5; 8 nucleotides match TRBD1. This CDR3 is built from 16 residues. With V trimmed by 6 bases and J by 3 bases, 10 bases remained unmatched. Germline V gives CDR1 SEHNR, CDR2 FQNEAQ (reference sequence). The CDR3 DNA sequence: TGTGCCAGCAGTCAATCCGGGACAGGCCTCAATCAGCCCCAGCATTTT. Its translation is CASSQSGTGLNQPQHF.

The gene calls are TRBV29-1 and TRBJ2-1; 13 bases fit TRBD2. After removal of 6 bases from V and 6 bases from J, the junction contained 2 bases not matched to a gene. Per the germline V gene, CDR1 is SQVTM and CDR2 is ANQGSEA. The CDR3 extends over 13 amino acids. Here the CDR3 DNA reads TGCAGCGTACTAGCGGGGGGGCCCAATGAGCAGTTCTTC. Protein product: CSVLAGGPNEQFF.

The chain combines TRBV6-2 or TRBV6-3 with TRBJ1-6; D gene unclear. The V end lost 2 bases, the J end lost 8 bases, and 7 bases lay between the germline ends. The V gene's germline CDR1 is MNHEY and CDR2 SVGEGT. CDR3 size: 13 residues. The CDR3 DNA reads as TGTGCCAGCAGTTACCGGCAGGATTCACCCCTCCACTTT. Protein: CASSYRQDSPLHF.

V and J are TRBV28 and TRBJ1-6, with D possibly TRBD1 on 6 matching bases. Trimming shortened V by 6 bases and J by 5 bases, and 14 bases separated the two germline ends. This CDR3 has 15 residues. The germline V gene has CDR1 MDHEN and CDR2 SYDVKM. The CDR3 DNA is TGTGCCAGCAGCTCACTACAGGGTGATAATTCACCCCTCCACTTT. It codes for CASSSLQGDNSPLHF.